This paragraph reports one TCR beta chain. The sample is drawn from a study of blood T cell repertoires in COVID-19. The repertoire was sequenced with immunoSEQ multiplex PCR; TCRdb's copy has only in-frame clones and lacks some. Here the sample spans a few hundred thousand clones, 82% being singletons. Losses at the gene ends were 3 bases for V and 10 bases for J; bases not matched to a gene: 9. CDR3 size: 13 residues. Germline CDR1 and CDR2: GTSNPN and SVGIG (reference sequence). The V gene is TRBV30, the J gene TRBJ1-5, with 7 bases lining up with TRBD1. The specimen was peripheral blood. The source of this sequence is a woman younger than 35 with acute or convalescent COVID-19. CDR3 protein: CAWSVGTVHPQHF. The CDR3 DNA is TGTGCCTGGAGCGTCGGGACAGTTCACCCCCAGCATTTT. The variable domain in full, with the rest retrieved from reference TRBV30 and TRBJ1-5, is SQTIHQWPATLVQPVGSPLSLECTVEGTSNPNLYWYRQAAGRGLQLLFYSVGIGQISSEVPQNLSASRPQDRQFILSSKKLLLSDSGFYLCAWSVGTVHPQHFGDGTRLSIL.